The clone carrying this T cell receptor beta chain was observed a few times. What it recognizes is unknown. The data were taken from a study of T cell repertoires in aging, cancer and after chemotherapy. The study's findings and limits: Loss of evenness, beyond lost richness, contributed to age-related TCR diversity decline in cancer patients.

TCR beta rearrangements were amplified from peripheral blood genomic DNA. Unmatched junction bases numbered 6, after V lost 3 bases and J lost 3 bases. Germline V gene lookup returns CDR1 KGHSH and CDR2 LQKENI. CDR3 length equals 16 residues. A mixed TRB-A/B primer pool amplified rearranged TRB by multiplex touch-down PCR. TCRdb recomputed calls from the multiplex PCR reads with MiXCR, one row per CDR3 protein. The sample lists around 17,000 distinct CDR3 sequences; around half were seen once. The rearrangement joins TRBV18 to TRBJ2-3; 10 bases match TRBD1. The source is a human donor in good health. Specimen: blood. Here the CDR3 reads CASSPQGQGSTDTQYF. As DNA, the CDR3 is TGTGCCAGCTCACCTCAGGGACAGGGGAGTACAGATACGCAGTATTTT.